This T cell receptor (beta chain) was profiled in a study of blood T cell repertoires in COVID-19. Generated by immunoSEQ multiplex PCR, the TCRdb table keeps only in-frame clones and is missing some. This repertoire shows 100,000 to 150,000 clones, roughly 90% found once; its top ten account for roughly 4.8%. Germline V gene lookup returns CDR1 MNHNS and CDR2 SASEGT. This CDR3 region has 14 residues. V was pared by 0 bases and J by 15 bases, with 18 bases between. Seattle researchers signed up patients amid active infection and tracked them longitudinally. The chain has TRBV6-1 and TRBJ2-1; no definite D call. This TCR was recovered from a man in his fifties or sixties with COVID-19, enrolled during active disease. The source material was peripheral blood. The CDR3 loop is CASSEALQVVLTFF. The CDR3 bases are TGTGCCAGCAGTGAAGCGCTTCAGGTAGTCTTAACGTTCTTC.